Below are 32 T cell receptor beta chains sequenced from a single sample in a study of cytomegalovirus exposure and HLA in healthy donors. PCR employed 60 Vbeta and 13 Jbeta primers. Here immunoSEQ multiplex PCR was the method, and the copy in TCRdb shows in-frame clones only, minus some. This table has 200,000 or so clones, 75% to 90% appearing once. Sequencing was done on a sample of PBMCs. The source of these receptors is a woman aged 45-60 years in good health and CMV-seropositive.

The CDR3 DNA is TGTGCCAGTAGTATTCGGAGGGAAGAAGCTTTCTTT. Translated: CASSIRREEAFF. The chain is built from TRBV19 and TRBJ1-1; no definite D call. Per the germline V gene, CDR1 is LNHDA and CDR2 is SQIVND (reference sequence). Trimming cost V 3 bases and J 8 bases, with 10 bases left between them. The CDR3 is made up of 12 amino acids.

J is TRBJ1-1 and V is TRBV4-2; D perhaps matches TRBD1 (6 bases). The V end was cut by 4 bases, the J end by 0 bases, with 12 bases between. Germline V gives CDR1 LGHNA, CDR2 YNFKEQ. The CDR3 contains 15 residues. The CDR3 loop is CASSPQGSMNTEAFF. The CDR3 region has the DNA TGTGCCAGCAGCCCGCAGGGGTCAATGAACACTGAAGCTTTCTTT.

J is TRBJ1-1 and V is TRBV10-3; D unclear. In germline, CDR1 is ENHRY, CDR2 SYGVKD. V was clipped by 3 bases and J by 6 bases, with 11 bases between them. CDR3 size: 13 residues. In nucleotides, the CDR3 is TGTGCCATCAGTGAAGAAGTTCAGGCTGAAGCTTTCTTT. It codes for CAISEEVQAEAFF.

J is TRBJ1-1 and V is TRBV28; no firm D call. CDR1 MDHEN and CDR2 SYDVKM come from the germline V gene. The length of the CDR3 is 12 residues. The V and J ends lost 8 bases and 1 base respectively, with 8 bases between them. The CDR3 protein is CASLQKNTEAFF. In DNA form, the CDR3 reads TGTGCCAGCCTACAGAAGAACACTGAAGCTTTCTTT.

The chain links TRBV19 to TRBJ1-1, with no clear D. Trimming pared 3 bases from V and 4 bases from J, leaving 9 bases between. Germline-derived CDR1 and CDR2 are LNHDA and SQIVND (reference sequence). CDR3 length equals 13 residues. The CDR3 coding sequence is TGTGCCAGTAGTATGCAGGTGCCCACTGAAGCTTTCTTT. Its protein product is CASSMQVPTEAFF.

This chain connects TRBV9 to TRBJ1-3; 9 bases line up with TRBD1. The V and J ends lost 0 bases and 2 bases, in that order; junction bases with no gene match: 3. The CDR3 contains 16 residues. Germline CDR1 reads SGDLS; CDR2 reads YYNGEE. The CDR3 nucleotides are TGTGCCAGCAGCGTAGGAGGGACAGGGACTGGAAACACCATATATTTT. Amino acid sequence: CASSVGGTGTGNTIYF.

The table lists this clone with a few counts. The chain links TRBV5-1 to TRBJ2-3; weak D call: TRBD1 (6 bases). The CDR3 length is 15 residues. V lost 0 bases, J lost 5 bases, and 13 bases lay in between. Germline values: CDR1 SGHRS, CDR2 YFSETQ. CDR3 loop: CASSLAVDSGDTQYF. In DNA, the CDR3 is TGCGCCAGCAGCTTGGCCGTGGACAGCGGAGATACGCAGTATTTT.

The V call is TRBV6-1, the J call TRBJ1-6, with D uncertain. Between the trimmed V and J ends, which lost 2 bases and 10 bases, there was a span of 12 bases. The CDR3 is made up of 14 amino acids. The germline V gene encodes CDR1 MNHNS and CDR2 SASEGT. This CDR3 is CASSERAGNSPLHF. CDR3 coding DNA: TGTGCCAGCAGTGAACGAGCAGGAAACTCACCCCTCCACTTT.

The rearrangement uses TRBV11-2 and TRBJ2-3; perhaps TRBD2 as D (5 bases). Looked up from germline, CDR1 is SGHAT and CDR2 is FQNNGV. The CDR3 extends over 14 amino acids. Trimming removed 1 base at V and 2 bases at J, with 7 bases between. CDR3 sequence (DNA): TGTGCCAGCAGCTTAGCGCGGGCCACAGATACGCAGTATTTT. This codes for CASSLARATDTQYF. The full variable domain, with the rest looked up from reference TRBV11-2 and TRBJ2-3, is EAGVAQSPRYKIIEKRQSVAFWCNPISGHATLYWYQQILGQGPKLLIQFQNNGVVDDSQLPKDRFSAERLKGVDSTLKIQPAKLEDSAVYLCASSLARATDTQYFGPGTRLTVL.

The chain combines TRBV9 with TRBJ1-2, with 7 bases lining up with TRBD1. Trimming removed 4 bases from V and 4 bases from J; junction bases left unmatched: 4. This CDR3 is 13 amino acids long. Per germline, CDR1 SGDLS and CDR2 YYNGEE. This CDR3 reads CASSPWDSYGYTF. The CDR3 nucleotides are TGTGCCAGCAGCCCTTGGGACAGCTATGGCTACACCTTC.

The V and J genes are TRBV15 and TRBJ2-3; D remains unclear. Germline V gene lookup returns CDR1 LNHNV and CDR2 YYDKDF (reference sequence). The CDR3 consists of 12 residues. Trimming stripped 5 bases from V and 0 bases from J, with 3 bases between. The CDR3 DNA reads as TGTGCCACCAGCCTTAGCACAGATACGCAGTATTTT. Its translation: CATSLSTDTQYF.

Of note for this clone: Different DNA sequences within this sample yield the same CDR3. The chain's CDR3 is CASSLGGPYEQYF. CDR3 DNA: TGTGCCAGCAGCTTAGGAGGGCCATACGAGCAGTACTTC. The chain is built from TRBV11-3 and TRBJ2-7; tentatively, D is TRBD2 (5 bases). Trimming stripped 1 base from V and 4 bases from J, with 8 bases between. Per germline, CDR1 SGHNT and CDR2 YENEEA. This CDR3 has 13 residues.

The rearrangement joins TRBV30 to TRBJ1-2; tentative D call: TRBD1 (6 bases). In germline, CDR1 is GTSNPN, CDR2 SVGIG (reference sequence). V lost 2 bases to trimming and J lost 0 bases, with 13 bases between them. The CDR3 contains 15 residues. CDR3 sequence: CAWSPGAGANYGYTF. CDR3 bases: TGTGCCTGGAGTCCAGGGGCAGGGGCTAACTATGGCTACACCTTC.

The chain combines TRBV7-8 with TRBJ2-5; D perhaps matches TRBD2 (6 bases). The closer fit of TRBJ2-7 to the DNA end suggests the J call may be wrong. Germline V CDR1 and CDR2: SGHVS, FQNEAQ. The CDR3 length is 14 residues. CDR3 DNA: TGTGCCAGCAGCTCCGGGGGATCTGCGTACGAGCAGTACTTC. It yields the protein CASSSGGSAYEQYF.

The gene calls are TRBV7-3 and TRBJ1-2; TRBD1 aligns across 8 bases. The V gene's germline CDR1 is SGHTA and CDR2 FQGTGA. Unmatched junction bases numbered 6, after V lost 4 bases and J lost 8 bases. The CDR3 runs 13 residues. The CDR3 region is CASSSGQGYGYTF. CDR3 nucleotides: TGTGCCAGCAGCTCCGGACAGGGTTACGGCTACACCTTC.

V is TRBV30 and J is TRBJ2-6, with 9 nucleotides matching TRBD1. CDR3 length: 18 residues. Germline CDR1 is GTSNPN and CDR2 is SVGIG (reference sequence). The ends lost 2 bases at V and 3 bases at J; junction bases unmatched: 11. The CDR3: CAWSWGNRGPVGANVLTF. As DNA, the CDR3 is TGTGCCTGGAGTTGGGGAAACAGGGGGCCGGTTGGGGCCAACGTCCTGACTTTC.

This clone was seen a handful of times. Distinct nucleotide sequences in the sample also encode this CDR3. The chain joins TRBV6-6 to TRBJ2-2; possible D gene TRBD2, 5 bases. CDR3 size: 14 residues. V was pared by 6 bases and J by 2 bases, with 10 bases between. Germline lookup yields CDR1 MNHNY and CDR2 SVGAGI (reference sequence). The CDR3 sequence: CASRRTGNTGELFF. CDR3 sequence (DNA): TGTGCCAGCAGACGGACGGGAAACACCGGGGAGCTGTTTTTT.

V is TRBV6-1 and J is TRBJ2-7; 9 positions agree with TRBD1. The CDR3 is 14 amino acids. Germline V gives CDR1 MNHNS, CDR2 SASEGT. Germline trimming cut 6 bases from V and 6 bases from J; bases unmatched to any gene: 9. The CDR3 DNA reads as TGTGCCAGCAGCCGGACAGGGGTCTACGGCGAGCAGTACTTC. It is translated as CASSRTGVYGEQYF.

The rearrangement links TRBV5-4 to TRBJ2-7, with D possibly TRBD1 on 6 matching bases. CDR1 is SGHNT, CDR2 YYREEE, per germline (reference sequence). V gave up 4 bases and J gave up 0 bases, with 17 bases separating them. There are 16 residues in the CDR3. The CDR3 region has the DNA TGTGCCAGCAGCAGAGGGGGTACTAGAGACTCCTACGAGCAGTACTTC. Translated, it gives CASSRGGTRDSYEQYF. The variable domain in full, completed from reference TRBV5-4 and TRBJ2-7, reads ETGVTQSPTHLIKTRGQQVTLRCSSQSGHNTVSWYQQALGQGPQFIFQYYREEENGRGNFPPRFSGLQFPNYSSELNVNALELDDSALYLCASSRGGTRDSYEQYFGPGTRLTVT.

The rearrangement uses TRBV11-3 and TRBJ2-5; D possibly corresponds to TRBD2 (5 bases). Looked up from germline, CDR1 is SGHNT and CDR2 is YENEEA. Trimming took 3 bases from V and 2 from J, leaving 7 bases between them. This CDR3 contains 13 residues. The CDR3 region is CASSLGRQETQYF. CDR3 bases: TGTGCCAGCAGCTTGGGGAGACAAGAGACCCAGTACTTC. The whole variable domain, filled in from reference TRBV11-3 and TRBJ2-5, reads EAGVVQSPRYKIIEKKQPVAFWCNPISGHNTLYWYLQNLGQGPELLIRYENEEAVDDSQLPKDRFSAERLKGVDSTLKIQPAELGDSAVYLCASSLGRQETQYFGPGTRLLVL.

The chain joins TRBV6-5 to TRBJ1-2; D is undetermined. Germline V gene data show CDR1 as MNHEY and CDR2 as SVGAGI. The CDR3 is made up of 12 amino acids. V was cut by 5 bases and J by 3 bases, with 7 bases left in between. This chain's CDR3 is CASSGGDYGYTF. The DNA for the CDR3 is TGTGCCAGCAGTGGAGGAGACTATGGCTACACCTTC.

The J gene is TRBJ1-5, the V gene TRBV19; 7 bases fit TRBD1. Germline lookup yields CDR1 LNHDA and CDR2 SQIVND (reference sequence). With V trimmed by 4 bases and J by 1 base, 7 bases remained unmatched. The CDR3 loop spans 16 amino acids. The chain's CDR3 is CASSTRQGRSNQPQHF. The DNA of the CDR3 is TGTGCCAGTAGTACCCGACAGGGTAGGAGCAATCAGCCCCAGCATTTT.

The chain joins TRBV7-9 to TRBJ1-2; D is unresolved. V lost 5 bases, J lost 5 bases, and 12 bases lay in between. Germline values: CDR1 SEHNR, CDR2 FQNEAQ (reference sequence). This CDR3 contains 13 residues. In DNA form, the CDR3 reads TGTGCCAGCAGCCCAAATACGGGGTATGGCTACACCTTC. Its protein product is CASSPNTGYGYTF.

The rearrangement joins TRBV7-2 to TRBJ2-5; D is possibly TRBD2 (5 bases). The CDR3 runs to 17 residues. CDR1 SGHTA and CDR2 FQGNSA come from the germline V gene. V was pared by 0 bases and J by 5 bases, with 19 bases between. Here the CDR3 reads CASSLAAGTVLSETQYF. Written as DNA, the CDR3 is TGTGCCAGCAGCTTAGCGGCGGGCACAGTATTGTCGGAGACCCAGTACTTC.

This chain joins TRBV5-1 and TRBJ1-2; 7 bases match TRBD1. The ends lost 0 bases at V and 7 bases at J; junction bases unmatched: 6. The CDR3 has 14 amino acids. The germline V gene encodes CDR1 SGHRS and CDR2 YFSETQ. This CDR3 reads CASSLDRQGGGYTF. The CDR3 bases are TGCGCCAGCAGCTTGGACCGCCAGGGGGGTGGCTACACCTTC.

This clone was observed a single time. The chain has TRBV6-6 and TRBJ2-5; tentative D call: TRBD2 (6 bases). The V end was cut by 5 bases, the J end by 4 bases, with 14 bases between. The CDR3 runs 14 residues. CDR1 MNHNY and CDR2 SVGAGI come from the germline V gene (reference sequence). Written as DNA, the CDR3 is TGTGCCAGCAGTCGTCTGGGGGGAGGAGAGACCCAGTACTTC. Translating it yields CASSRLGGGETQYF.

This rearrangement joins TRBV5-6 to TRBJ2-5; tentative D call: TRBD1 (6 bases). The J call is in doubt because the DNA end fits TRBJ2-7 better. In germline, CDR1 is SGHDT, CDR2 YYEEEE. The CDR3 is 15 amino acids. The chain's CDR3 is CASSSPQGKVYEQYF. The CDR3, as DNA: TGTGCCAGCAGCTCCCCCCAGGGGAAAGTATACGAGCAGTACTTC.

The chain carries TRBV9 and TRBJ2-6; D is possibly TRBD1 (6 bases). The CDR3 extends over 21 amino acids. The germline CDR1 and CDR2 sequences are SGDLS and YYNGEE. V lost 0 bases to trimming and J lost 0 bases, with 22 bases between them. CDR3 DNA sequence: TGTGCCAGCAGCGTAGATGGCCGGGACATTGCCGGATACTCTGGGGCCAACGTCCTGACTTTC. As protein: CASSVDGRDIAGYSGANVLTF.

V is TRBV30 and J is TRBJ2-7, with 8 bases aligning to TRBD2. The CDR3 is 11 amino acids. Germline CDR1 and CDR2: GTSNPN and SVGIG (reference sequence). The ends lost 3 bases at V and 6 bases at J; junction bases unmatched: 1. DNA for the CDR3: TGTGCCTGGAGCGGGGGGGCCGAGCAGTACTTC. Amino acid sequence: CAWSGGAEQYF.

The chain has TRBV6-6 and TRBJ2-7; a weak D match, TRBD2 (5 bases). Trimming pared 0 bases from V and 2 bases from J, leaving 8 bases between. This CDR3 has 14 amino acids. Germline lookup yields CDR1 MNHNY and CDR2 SVGAGI (reference sequence). The CDR3 DNA reads TGTGCCAGCAGTTACTCGAGCGGCACCTACGAGCAGTACTTC. Protein sequence: CASSYSSGTYEQYF.

The chain joins TRBV5-1 to TRBJ2-7, with 7 bases matching TRBD1. V shed 0 bases and J 5 bases; nucleotides not matched to a gene: 2. The germline gives CDR1 SGHRS, CDR2 YFSETQ. The CDR3 runs 13 residues. The CDR3 region has the DNA TGCGCCAGCAGCTTGGTAGGGGGCAACGAGCAGTACTTC. Translated, it gives CASSLVGGNEQYF.

This clone was picked up one time. V and J are TRBV19 and TRBJ2-4; 9 bases match TRBD1. This CDR3 is 14 amino acids long. The V gene end was trimmed by 4 bases and the J gene end by 8 bases; junction bases not matched to a gene: 6. Germline V gene data show CDR1 as LNHDA and CDR2 as SQIVND (reference sequence). CDR3 protein: CASSKGGQGHIQYF. The CDR3 DNA sequence: TGTGCCAGTAGTAAAGGGGGACAGGGTCACATTCAGTACTTC.